What follows are 12 T cell receptor beta chains derived from one specimen sequenced in a study of T cell clonality in common variable immunodeficiency. The antigens for these receptors are not known. Here immunoSEQ multiplex PCR was the method, and the copy in TCRdb shows in-frame clones only, minus some. In total the sample includes about 25,000 clones, none of them seen once. General study points: Fewer deletions and N-nucleotide insertions were reportedly seen in common variable immunodeficiency TCR beta sequences.

The sequenced sample was peripheral blood mononuclear cells. These receptors were obtained from a human donor with common variable immunodeficiency.

The part of the CDR3 DNA that was read is TGTGCCAGCAGTTCATCGGGACACCATACCTACGAG. Amino acids: CASSSSGHHTYE. The CDR3 in full is CASSSSGHHTYEQYF. The chain is built from TRBV6-2 or TRBV6-3 and TRBJ2-7; a weak D match, TRBD1 (6 bases). The missing CDR3 end, 3 residues past where the read stops, is filled in from the germline J gene. The CDR3 spans 15 residues. Germline CDR1 is MNHEY and CDR2 is SVGEGT. V lost 4 bases and J lost 2, with 15 bases in between.

There are a few counts of this clone. The read terminates 3 residues ahead of where the CDR3 ends, so the germline J gene completes it. V is TRBV7-3 and J is TRBJ2-5; 9 nucleotides align to TRBD2. Germline trimming cut 5 bases from V and 5 bases from J; bases unmatched to any gene: 12. The CDR3 length is 16 residues. Germline loops: CDR1 SGHTA, CDR2 FQGTGA. The sequenced part of the CDR3 DNA is TGTGCCAGCAGCGCCGCGGGAGGGGGCGGAGGGGAGACC. It specifies CASSAAGGGGGET. The entire CDR3 sequence reads CASSAAGGGGGETQYF.

This clone was counted a few times. The CDR3 goes on 3 residues after the read ends, and that part is filled in from the germline J gene. The chain recombines TRBV30 with TRBJ2-3, with 10 positions matching TRBD2. The CDR3 loop spans 15 amino acids. The ends lost 3 bases at V and 4 bases at J; junction bases unmatched: 7. Germline assignment: CDR1 GTSNPN and CDR2 SVGIG (reference sequence). CDR3 protein: CAWRVAGGGADTQYF. The CDR3 bases that were read are TGTGCCTGGAGGGTAGCGGGAGGAGGGGCAGATACG.

As for this clone: The missing CDR3 end, 3 residues past where the read stops, is filled in from the germline J gene. The V and J genes are TRBV7-2 and TRBJ1-6; 9 nucleotides line up with TRBD1. With 5 bases clipped from V and 6 bases from J, the junction kept 5 bases outside the gene matches. CDR3 size: 15 residues. Per the germline V gene, CDR1 is SGHTA and CDR2 is FQGNSA. The sequenced CDR3 bases are TGTGCCAGCAGCCTCGGGACAGGGAGTAATTCACCC. Translated, it gives CASSLGTGSNSP. The CDR3 as a whole reads CASSLGTGSNSPLHF.

This clone has a handful of counts. The read gets to within 3 residues of the CDR3 end, and the germline J gene fills in the rest. This chain connects TRBV2 to TRBJ2-2; 9 nucleotides line up with TRBD2. Trimming cost V 7 bases and J 3 bases; bases outside gene matches: 3. Germline V lookup: CDR1 SNHLY, CDR2 FYNNEI. The CDR3 covers 14 residues. CDR3 residues: CASTTSGYTGELFF. The covered CDR3 bases are TGTGCCAGCACTACTAGCGGGTACACCGGGGAG.

In regard to this clone: The read gets to within 3 residues of the CDR3 end, and the germline J gene fills in the rest. V and J are TRBV2 and TRBJ1-5, with D uncertain. The V end lost 4 bases, the J end lost 3 bases, and 7 bases lay between the germline ends. The germline V gene has CDR1 SNHLY and CDR2 FYNNEI. The CDR3 consists of 13 residues. The sequenced CDR3 bases are TGTGCCAGCAGTGGAGGGCTCAATCAGCCC. Encoded protein: CASSGGLNQP. The entire CDR3 protein reads CASSGGLNQPQHF.

This clone was counted a few times. CDR3 residues: CSVERDRGGEQYF. The sequenced CDR3 bases are TGCAGCGTTGAAAGGGACAGGGGGGGCGAG. The rearrangement joins TRBV29-1 to TRBJ2-7; 11 positions agree with TRBD1. The read stops 3 residues short of the end of the CDR3; the missing end is completed from the germline J gene. CDR3 size: 13 residues. Trimming at V came to 2 bases and at J to 6 bases, leaving 3 bases not matched to a gene. Germline CDR1 reads SQVTM; CDR2 reads ANQGSEA.

There are a few counts of this clone. The read ends 3 residues shy of where the CDR3 ends; the end is completed using the germline J gene. This sample includes further DNA sequences coding for the same CDR3. The J gene is TRBJ2-7, the V gene TRBV19, with TRBD1 identical over 9 bases. The CDR3 contains 16 residues. CDR1 is LNHDA and CDR2 is SQIVND in the germline V gene (reference sequence). The junction had 12 bases not matched to a gene; V was cut back by 5 bases and J by 4 bases. CDR3 bases read: TGTGCCAGTAGTCCTAGGGGACAGGGTAAGACATACGAG. Translating it yields CASSPRGQGKTYE. The full CDR3 is CASSPRGQGKTYEQYF.

Details on this clone: The sequence runs out 3 residues before the end of the CDR3; the remainder is reconstructed from the germline J gene. The J gene is TRBJ1-3, the V gene TRBV18, with 7 bases matching TRBD1. The V gene end was trimmed by 4 bases and the J gene end by 3 bases; junction bases not matched to a gene: 3. The CDR3 covers 14 residues. From germline, CDR1 is KGHSH and CDR2 LQKENI. The covered CDR3 bases are TGTGCCAGCTCACTCGGACAGGTTGGAAACACC. It encodes CASSLGQVGNT. The CDR3, in full, reads CASSLGQVGNTIYF.

As for this clone: The missing CDR3 end, 3 residues past where the read stops, is filled in from the germline J gene. The V call is TRBV7-6, the J call TRBJ1-1, with TRBD1 identical over 9 bases. CDR1 is SGHVS, CDR2 FNYEAQ, per germline. V trimming: 2 bases; J trimming: 7 bases; junction bases outside the gene matches: 8. The CDR3 contains 15 residues. The CDR3 sequence is CASSLLPTGGHEAFF. The part of the CDR3 DNA that was read is TGTGCCAGCAGCTTACTACCGACAGGGGGTCATGAA.

This clone appeared a few times. The read ends 3 residues shy of where the CDR3 ends; the end is completed using the germline J gene. This sequence joins TRBV2 and TRBJ1-2; D not certain. The V gene's germline CDR1 is SNHLY and CDR2 FYNNEI. Deletions cut 5 bases from V and 2 bases from J, with 6 bases between. The CDR3 is made up of 12 amino acids. Partial CDR3 DNA: TGTGCCAGCAGTAACTGGAACTATGGC. Amino acid sequence: CASSNWNYG. Given in full, the CDR3 is CASSNWNYGYTF. Complete variable domain (other parts from reference TRBV2 and TRBJ1-2): EPEVTQTPSHQVTQMGQEVILRCVPISNHLYFYWYRQILGQKVEFLVSFYNNEISEKSEIFDDQFSVERPDGSNFTLKIRSTKLEDSAMYFCASSNWNYGYTFGSGTRLTVV.

This clone was picked up many times. The CDR3 end falls 3 residues outside the read, so it is completed with the germline J gene. V usage is TRBV5-1 and J usage is TRBJ2-1, with a tentative D call TRBD2 (7 bases). V was shortened by 5 bases and J by 1 base, with 13 bases between the two germline ends. The germline V gene encodes CDR1 SGHRS and CDR2 YFSETQ. The CDR3 contains 15 residues. The CDR3: CASRGGGLSYNEQFF. CDR3 DNA, as far as it was read: TGCGCCAGCAGAGGGGGGGGCTTATCCTACAATGAG.